Each of the 24 T cell receptor beta chains below was sequenced from the same sample in a study of T cells in women clearing cervical HPV infection. TCRdb's copy holds only in-frame clones and misses some; the assay was immunoSEQ multiplex PCR. Seen in this sample are about 32,000 clones; the ten most common clones hold about 4.4%. Sequencing was carried out using blood buffy coat. All receptors come from a woman between 18 and 70 years old with a cervical HPV16 infection that either progressed to CIN3+ or cleared (not recorded which).

In the case of this clone: The CDR3 end is not reached by the read, which stops 3 residues before it; the germline J gene fills it in. The rearrangement links TRBV5-6 to TRBJ1-2; possibly TRBD1 for D (6 bases). Looked up from germline, CDR1 is SGHDT and CDR2 is YYEEEE. The V gene lost 4 bases and the J gene lost 4 bases, with 11 bases spanning the gap. The CDR3 is made up of 13 amino acids. CDR3 in amino acids: CASSIGGGYGYTF. The sequenced CDR3 bases are TGTGCCAGCAGCATAGGGGGGGGCTATGGC.

As concerns this clone: The missing CDR3 end, 3 residues past where the read stops, is filled in from the germline J gene. The J gene is TRBJ2-1, the V gene TRBV5-4; 9 bases map to TRBD1. V was clipped by 4 bases and J by 3 bases; unmatched bases: 8. The CDR3 loop spans 16 amino acids. CDR1 SGHNT and CDR2 YYREEE come from the germline V gene (reference sequence). The CDR3 region is CASSVKQGAFYNEQFF. The covered CDR3 bases are TGTGCCAGCAGCGTAAAACAGGGGGCATTCTACAATGAG.

About this clone: Read coverage stops 3 residues before the CDR3 terminus; the germline J gene supplies the remainder. The chain has TRBV7-3 and TRBJ2-1; 13 bases match TRBD2. CDR1 and CDR2 from the germline V gene are SGHTA and FQGTGA. The CDR3 is 17 amino acids. The junction had 8 bases not matched to a gene; V was cut back by 1 base and J by 8 bases. The sequenced part of the CDR3 DNA is TGTGCCAGCAGCTTAAACGGACTAGCGGGAGAGTCGGATGAG. This encodes CASSLNGLAGESDE. Given in full, the CDR3 is CASSLNGLAGESDEQFF.

Concerning this clone itself: The DNA ends 3 residues before the CDR3 does, and the rest of the CDR3 is filled in from the germline J gene. The chain employs TRBV13 and TRBJ1-3, with 7 nucleotides matching TRBD1. The ends lost 3 bases at V and 4 bases at J; junction bases unmatched: 9. This CDR3 is built from 16 residues. Per germline, CDR1 PRHDT and CDR2 FYEKMQ (reference sequence). The CDR3 bases that were read are TGTGCCAGCAGCTTCGGGGAGGGGGCGCGAGGAAACACC. Its protein is CASSFGEGARGNT. The entire CDR3 protein reads CASSFGEGARGNTIYF.

As for this clone: The CDR3 is cut off 3 residues early in the read; its end comes from the germline J gene. The chain joins TRBV19 to TRBJ2-3, with no clear D. This CDR3 spans 14 amino acids. Looked up from germline, CDR1 is LNHDA and CDR2 is SQIVND (reference sequence). Incomplete CDR3 DNA: TGTGCCAGTAGTAAAGGTTATAGCAATCAGCCG. This sequence encodes CASSKGYSNQP. The entire CDR3 protein is CASSKGYSNQPQYF.

With respect to this clone: Sequencing ends 3 residues short of the CDR3 end; the germline J gene provides the rest. The chain uses TRBV30 and TRBJ2-3; D is perhaps TRBD2 (6 bases). This CDR3 has 11 residues. The germline V gene has CDR1 GTSNPN and CDR2 SVGIG (reference sequence). The sequenced part of the CDR3 DNA is TGTGCCTGGAGTGGACGGGGGACG. Residues: CAWSGRGT. The entire CDR3 protein is CAWSGRGTQYF. The full variable domain, in which reference TRBV30 and TRBJ2-3 provide the parts outside the CDR3, is SQTIHQWPATLVQPVGSPLSLECTVEGTSNPNLYWYRQAAGRGLQLLFYSVGIGQISSEVPQNLSASRPQDRQFILSSKKLLLSDSGFYLCAWSGRGTQYFGPGTRLTVL.

Turning to this clone: The CDR3 goes on 3 residues after the read ends, and that part is filled in from the germline J gene. The V and J genes are TRBV19 and TRBJ1-2; tentative D call: TRBD1 (5 bases). Germline V gives CDR1 LNHDA, CDR2 SQIVND (reference sequence). Trimming cost V 3 bases and J 4 bases, with 12 bases left between them. CDR3 length: 14 residues. The CDR3 here is CASSMRQGTYGYTF. Incomplete CDR3 DNA: TGTGCCAGTAGTATGAGGCAGGGAACCTATGGC. The variable domain in full, completed from reference TRBV19 and TRBJ1-2, reads DGGITQSPKYLFRKEGQNVTLSCEQNLNHDAMYWYRQDPGQGLRLIYYSQIVNDFQKGDIAEGYSVSREKKESFPLTVTSAQKNPTAFYLCASSMRQGTYGYTFGSGTRLTVV.

In regard to this clone: The read terminates 3 residues ahead of where the CDR3 ends, so the germline J gene completes it. The genes are TRBV2 and TRBJ2-3, with a tentative D call TRBD1 (6 bases). The CDR3 has 13 amino acids. Germline V gives CDR1 SNHLY, CDR2 FYNNEI. CDR3 residues: CASVLGGGQPQYF. Incomplete CDR3 DNA: TGTGCCAGCGTCCTAGGGGGTGGTCAGCCG.

Notes on this clone: With the read ending 3 residues before the CDR3 end, the germline J gene is used to fill in that end. The chain joins TRBV6-2 or TRBV6-3 to TRBJ1-1; D gene ambiguous. Germline V lookup: CDR1 MNHEY, CDR2 SVGEGT. Trimming pared 5 bases from V and 1 base from J, leaving 8 bases between. The CDR3 loop spans 13 amino acids. Incomplete CDR3 DNA: TGTGCCAGCAGTCTAGACGGGAACACTGAA. It encodes CASSLDGNTE. The full CDR3 is CASSLDGNTEAFF.

As regards this clone: The observed sequence ends 3 residues before the CDR3 terminus, with the missing tail filled in from the germline J gene. The chain couples TRBV30 to TRBJ2-4; D is possibly TRBD1 or TRBD2 (5 bases each). The CDR3 runs 12 residues. Germline values: CDR1 GTSNPN, CDR2 SVGIG (reference sequence). The chain's CDR3 is CAWSAGSYGQYF. The sequenced part of the CDR3 DNA is TGTGCCTGGAGCGCAGGGAGCTATGGT.

On this clone itself: The read is 3 residues too short to cover the CDR3 end, so that end is filled in from the germline J gene. V is TRBV7-2 and J is TRBJ1-1; D possibly corresponds to TRBD1 (5 bases). The CDR3 loop spans 15 amino acids. Trimming pared 4 bases from V and 6 bases from J, leaving 18 bases between. Germline loops: CDR1 SGHTA, CDR2 FQGNSA. The CDR3 loop is CASSSDVGGTPEAFF. CDR3 DNA, as far as it was read: TGTGCCAGCAGCTCGGACGTGGGGGGTACCCCTGAA.

Concerning this clone: The sequenced fragment ends 3 residues before the CDR3 boundary, so the rest is inferred from the germline J gene. The chain carries TRBV19 and TRBJ1-6; 8 bases are shared with TRBD1. Germline loops: CDR1 LNHDA, CDR2 SQIVND (reference sequence). V shed 7 bases and J 6 bases; nucleotides not matched to a gene: 17. The CDR3 extends over 18 amino acids. The CDR3 sequence: CASTRKGQGATFNSPLHF. The covered CDR3 bases are TGTGCCAGTACCCGGAAAGGACAGGGCGCTACTTTTAATTCACCC. The full variable domain, completed using reference TRBV19 and TRBJ1-6, is DGGITQSPKYLFRKEGQNVTLSCEQNLNHDAMYWYRQDPGQGLRLIYYSQIVNDFQKGDIAEGYSVSREKKESFPLTVTSAQKNPTAFYLCASTRKGQGATFNSPLHFGNGTRLTVT.

To note about this clone: The observed sequence ends 3 residues before the CDR3 terminus, with the missing tail filled in from the germline J gene. The chain has TRBV29-1 and TRBJ1-6, with a possible D match to TRBD1 (6 bases). The V end lost 8 bases, the J end lost 8 bases, and 16 bases lay between the germline ends. The CDR3 has 13 amino acids. From germline, CDR1 is SQVTM and CDR2 ANQGSEA. CDR3 bases read: TGCAGCATAAGACAGGAGGAGGATTCACCC. Protein: CSIRQEEDSP. The CDR3 as a whole reads CSIRQEEDSPLHF.

According to its frequency, this clone is medium-sized. The read is 3 residues too short to cover the CDR3 end, so that end is filled in from the germline J gene. The chain links TRBV6-2 or TRBV6-3 to TRBJ2-1; 12 bases are a match to TRBD2. This CDR3 is 17 amino acids long. Germline-derived CDR1 and CDR2 are MNHEY and SVGEGT. With 2 bases clipped from V and 9 bases from J, the junction kept 11 bases outside the gene matches. The DNA read from the CDR3 is TGTGCCAGCAGTTACCCTCCTAGCGGGGGGGCCCACACTGAG. Encoded protein: CASSYPPSGGAHTE. In full, the CDR3 reads CASSYPPSGGAHTEQFF.

Points on this clone: The read terminates 3 residues before the CDR3 end, so the remaining end is supplied by the germline J gene. The chain carries TRBV20-1 and TRBJ2-2; D is perhaps TRBD2 (7 bases). Per germline, CDR1 DFQATT and CDR2 SNEGSKA (reference sequence). The CDR3 is made up of 13 amino acids. The sequenced part of the CDR3 DNA is TGCAGTGCCCAAACAGGGACTAATGAAAAG. Its protein is CSAQTGTNEK. The entire CDR3 is CSAQTGTNEKLFF.

Details on this clone: From the germline J gene comes the end of the CDR3, since the read stops 3 residues before it. The chain has TRBV5-1 and TRBJ1-1; 9 nucleotides line up with TRBD1. The CDR3 extends over 13 amino acids. Germline-derived CDR1 and CDR2 are SGHRS and YFSETQ. The CDR3 here is CASSSGTGTVAFF. The covered CDR3 bases are TGCGCCAGCAGCTCCGGGACAGGGACGGTA.

This clone is classed as medium-sized by frequency. The CDR3 end falls 3 residues outside the read, so it is completed with the germline J gene. V is TRBV7-2 and J is TRBJ2-3, with D possibly matching TRBD2 (6 bases). The CDR3 is 15 residues long. V lost 5 bases and J 0 bases, leaving 12 bases between the germline ends. Germline CDR1 is SGHTA and CDR2 is FQGNSA. The CDR3 is CASSRFSGSTDTQYF. The sequenced part of the CDR3 DNA is TGTGCCAGCAGCCGCTTTAGCGGAAGCACAGATACG. Using reference TRBV7-2 and TRBJ2-3 for the parts outside the CDR3, the full variable domain is GAGVSQSPSNKVTEKGKDVELRCDPISGHTALYWYRQSLGQGLEFLIYFQGNSAPDKSGLPSDRFSAERTGGSVSTLTIQRTQQEDSAVYLCASSRFSGSTDTQYFGPGTRLTVL.

The sequenced part of the CDR3 DNA is TGTGCCAGTAGCTATAGTGTGAGCGGGAGTCACAATGAC. Encoded protein: CASSYSVSGSHND. The entire CDR3 is CASSYSVSGSHNDYTF. V and J are TRBV19 and TRBJ1-2; D is uncertain. The read stops 3 residues short of the end of the CDR3; the missing end is completed from the germline J gene. Germline V gene lookup returns CDR1 LNHDA and CDR2 SQIVND (reference sequence). The CDR3 runs 16 residues.

On this clone itself: Coverage ceases 3 residues before the CDR3 finishes, and the germline J gene fills in the end. V gene TRBV12-3 or TRBV12-4 combines with J gene TRBJ1-4, with TRBD1 matching 10 bases. V gave up 5 bases and J gave up 7 bases; unmatched junction bases: 7. The CDR3 contains 15 residues. The CDR3 sequence: CASSPATGGGEKLFF. CDR3 DNA (partial): TGTGCCAGCAGTCCGGCGACAGGGGGCGGTGAAAAA.

As to this clone: Sequencing ends 3 residues short of the CDR3 end; the germline J gene provides the rest. This chain links TRBV2 with TRBJ2-3; D is undetermined. CDR3 length: 15 residues. CDR1 is SNHLY, CDR2 FYNNEI, per germline. Partial CDR3 DNA: TGTGCCAGCAGTGAAGGCCTGGCAGGAAATCAGCCG. Protein: CASSEGLAGNQP. From start to end, the CDR3 is CASSEGLAGNQPQYF.

A note on this clone: The read halts 3 residues ahead of the CDR3 end, with the missing end drawn from the germline J gene. The chain employs TRBV5-4 and TRBJ1-2; 10 nucleotides align to TRBD1. There are 13 residues in the CDR3. Germline CDR1 is SGHNT and CDR2 is YYREEE (reference sequence). V gave up 4 bases and J gave up 6 bases; unmatched junction bases: 3. The part of the CDR3 DNA that was read is TGTGCCAGCAGCCTAGGGACAGGGGATGGC. The encoded protein is CASSLGTGDG. The whole CDR3 sequence is CASSLGTGDGYTF. The whole variable domain, remainder taken from reference TRBV5-4 and TRBJ1-2, is ETGVTQSPTHLIKTRGQQVTLRCSSQSGHNTVSWYQQALGQGPQFIFQYYREEENGRGNFPPRFSGLQFPNYSSELNVNALELDDSALYLCASSLGTGDGYTFGSGTRLTVV.

Note on this clone: Read sequence stops 3 residues before the CDR3 end, and the germline J gene provides the missing end. The chain recombines TRBV19 with TRBJ2-3; possibly TRBD1 for D (6 bases). CDR1 is LNHDA and CDR2 is SQIVND in the germline V gene (reference sequence). The CDR3 spans 15 residues. Incomplete CDR3 DNA: TGTGCCAGTAGGTCGACAGGTTTTGGCAATCAGCCG. Encoded protein: CASRSTGFGNQP. The whole CDR3 is CASRSTGFGNQPQYF.

Of note for this clone: The read ends 3 residues shy of where the CDR3 ends; the end is completed using the germline J gene. The genes are TRBV23-1 and TRBJ1-1; D possibly corresponds to TRBD1 (6 bases). TRBV23-1 is an ORF for which the function is uncertain. The CDR3 is made up of 16 amino acids. Trimming cost V 2 bases and J 5 bases, with 18 bases left between them. Incomplete CDR3 DNA: TGCGCCAGCAGTCAAGCGTGGGGGCGTCTGAGGACTGAA. Translating gives CASSQAWGRLRTE. The full CDR3 reads CASSQAWGRLRTEAFF.

Note on this clone: The CDR3 end falls 3 residues outside the read, so it is completed with the germline J gene. The V call is TRBV19, the J call TRBJ2-1, with a weak D call TRBD2 (6 bases). Germline loops: CDR1 LNHDA, CDR2 SQIVND (reference sequence). V dropped 10 bases and J dropped 2 bases, with 15 bases sitting between them. The CDR3 loop spans 14 amino acids. The sequenced CDR3 bases are TGTGCCACCATTGTCCCGGGGGCCTACAATGAG. Protein product: CATIVPGAYNE. The whole CDR3 protein reads CATIVPGAYNEQFF.